Described below is a single TCR beta chain sequence and its context. The source of the sample is a study of shared T cell receptors in the human thymus. TCRdb's table, derived via immunoSEQ multiplex PCR, lists solely in-frame clones and lacks some. This sample has hundreds of thousands of clones, with 70% to 90% found just once. This CDR3 is 13 amino acids long. J was trimmed by 3 bases and V by 5 bases; bases with no gene match: 3. Germline lookup yields CDR1 MNHEY and CDR2 SVGAGI. The data were also submitted as part of a second study, on human thymus T cells. As that study records: Infants served as donors; they were healthy and Finnish and were having corrective surgery for congenital heart defects.

The chain has TRBV6-5 and TRBJ1-2; 7 positions match TRBD1. Input material: thymocytes. This TCR came from a girl under two years old with a congenital heart defect. CDR3 region: CASSRDRDYGYTF. The CDR3 nucleotides are TGTGCCAGCAGTAGAGACAGGGACTATGGCTACACCTTC.